This T cell receptor beta chain derives from a study of blood T cell repertoires in COVID-19. Study context: PBMCs, B-cell-depleted T cells, or T cells provided the cDNA or gDNA that made up the material.

Per the study methods: Researchers report that nucleated cell counts were estimated from reference gene primer amplification. Clones were read by immunoSEQ multiplex PCR, and TCRdb kept only the in-frame ones, dropping some. Clonal size and the V and J genes are those of that table, whereas D and trimming came from the DNA. The sample has about 110,000 clones; 86% are singletons. Germline values: CDR1 LNHDA, CDR2 SQIVND (reference sequence). The CDR3 extends over 13 amino acids. J lost 7 bases, V lost 0 bases, and 0 bases had no gene match. The sequence derives from a man aged 35 to 55 with acute or convalescent COVID-19. Source material: peripheral blood. This chain uses TRBV19 with TRBJ1-3; 7 bases agree with TRBD1. For the CDR3, the DNA is TGTGCCAGTAGTATAGACAGGGGGAACACCATATATTTT. It specifies CASSIDRGNTIYF.